These 25 T cell receptor beta chains were sequenced from one sample in a study of post-analysis software for immune sequencing data. Findings and limits, study-wide: In patients, about 5 TRBV segments were more frequent than in controls, with TRBV5-6, TRBV5-1 and TRBV20-1 among them.

Researchers reported that TCR beta cDNA libraries carried unique molecular identifiers. In TCRdb, the PCR reads were re-called with MiXCR into one record per CDR3 protein. The sample holds hundreds of thousands of distinct CDR3 sequences; 25% to 30% are singletons and the top ten take 0.55% to 0.65%. These receptors are not linked to any known antigen. Material: blood. The receptor set was obtained from a girl aged 5-17 years with multiple sclerosis.

In its sample, this clonotype was seen a few times. The V and J genes are TRBV24-1 and TRBJ2-7; 9 bases line up with TRBD1. V trimming: 10 bases; J trimming: 5 bases; junction bases outside the gene matches: 2. Germline CDR1 is KGHDR and CDR2 is SFDVKD. CDR3 size: 11 residues. This CDR3 is CATGQGHEQYF. The CDR3 DNA sequence: TGTGCCACGGGACAGGGCCACGAGCAGTACTTC.

J is TRBJ2-3 and V is TRBV12-3 or TRBV12-4; 7 nucleotides agree with TRBD2. The CDR3 has 16 amino acids. Trimming removed 3 bases from V and 5 bases from J; junction bases left unmatched: 11. The chain's CDR3 is CASSFLGEGPGDTQYF. DNA for the CDR3: TGTGCCAGCAGTTTTCTGGGGGAGGGCCCTGGAGATACGCAGTATTTT.

This clonotype was counted once. V and J are TRBV20-1 and TRBJ2-1; D remains unclear. The germline CDR1 and CDR2 sequences are DFQATT and SNEGSKA (reference sequence). The CDR3 has 12 residues. Trimming pared 5 bases from V and 5 bases from J, leaving 10 bases between. The CDR3 coding sequence is TGCAGTGCTGGCGGAAAAAACAATGAGCAGTTCTTC. It specifies CSAGGKNNEQFF.

The V and J genes are TRBV4-3 and TRBJ2-7, with D possibly TRBD2 on 5 matching bases. The CDR3 spans 14 residues. Germline assignment: CDR1 LGHNA and CDR2 YSLEER. Trimming stripped 1 base from V and 3 bases from J, with 10 bases between. The CDR3, as DNA: TGCGCCAGCAGCCAAGGTCCGGGGAACTACGAGCAGTACTTC. Amino acids: CASSQGPGNYEQYF.

The chain couples TRBV6-2 or TRBV6-3 to TRBJ2-1; perhaps TRBD2 as D (6 bases). Germline V gene data show CDR1 as MNHEY and CDR2 as SVGEGT. Trimming took 9 bases from V and 1 from J, leaving 13 bases between them. CDR3 size: 14 residues. The CDR3 is CASNLGLSYNEQFF. In nucleotides, the CDR3 is TGTGCCAGTAATCTGGGACTGTCCTACAATGAGCAGTTCTTC.

In this sample, this clonotype turned up many times. The chain couples TRBV7-2 to TRBJ2-4; 10 nucleotides line up with TRBD2. CDR1 SGHTA and CDR2 FQGNSA come from the germline V gene. The V gene end was trimmed by 5 bases and the J gene end by 13 bases; junction bases not matched to a gene: 11. The CDR3 is 14 residues long. CDR3 residues: CASSPDSGGRLQYF. The CDR3 DNA follows: TGTGCCAGCAGCCCCGATAGCGGGGGGCGCCTGCAGTACTTC.

This clonotype was detected a few times. The chain has TRBV29-1 and TRBJ1-1; 8 nucleotides match TRBD1. V gave up 6 bases and J gave up 7 bases; unmatched junction bases: 7. The CDR3 sequence is 12 residues long. Germline V gene data show CDR1 as SQVTM and CDR2 as ANQGSEA. The chain's CDR3 is CSVSRGQLEAFF. CDR3 coding DNA: TGCAGCGTGAGCAGGGGGCAACTTGAAGCTTTCTTT. The full variable domain, in which reference TRBV29-1 and TRBJ1-1 provide the parts outside the CDR3, is SAVISQKPSRDICQRGTSLTIQCQVDSQVTMMFWYRQQPGQSLTLIATANQGSEATYESGFVIDKFPISRPNLTFSTLTVSNMSPEDSSIYLCSVSRGQLEAFFGQGTRLTVV.

This chain links TRBV29-1 with TRBJ1-5; TRBD1 is a possible D gene (5 bases). Germline values: CDR1 SQVTM, CDR2 ANQGSEA. V gave up 4 bases and J gave up 5 bases, with 12 bases separating them. The CDR3 totals 13 residues. The CDR3 here is CSVAQGGDQPQHF. CDR3 DNA sequence: TGCAGCGTTGCCCAGGGCGGGGATCAGCCCCAGCATTTT.

The CDR3 loop reads CASKNRGEETQYF. CDR3 DNA sequence: TGCGCCAGCAAGAATCGGGGAGAAGAGACCCAGTACTTC. The rearrangement uses TRBV5-1 and TRBJ2-5, with D perhaps matching TRBD2 (5 bases). The CDR3 sequence is 13 residues long. Germline V lookup: CDR1 SGHRS, CDR2 YFSETQ. The ends were cut back, 6 bases at V and 3 bases at J, with 12 bases in the middle.

The chain is built from TRBV7-8 and TRBJ2-1; 7 nucleotides match TRBD2. J gave up 6 bases and V 4 bases, and 12 bases lay outside the gene matches. Germline CDR1 is SGHVS and CDR2 is FQNEAQ. The CDR3 is made up of 16 amino acids. CDR3 sequence (DNA): TGTGCCAGCAGCTACCCTGGCAGCGGGGCGTTCAATGAGCAGTTCTTC. This sequence encodes CASSYPGSGAFNEQFF.

This clonotype was observed a handful of times. The rearrangement links TRBV4-3 to TRBJ2-1; TRBD1 might be the D (6 bases). The CDR3 covers 18 residues. V lost 0 bases to trimming and J lost 4 bases, with 19 bases between them. Germline V CDR1 and CDR2: LGHNA, YSLEER. CDR3 sequence reads: CASSQDLYRGRTYNEQFF. For the CDR3, the DNA is TGCGCCAGCAGCCAAGATTTGTATAGGGGGAGAACTTACAATGAGCAGTTCTTC.

J is TRBJ2-1 and V is TRBV7-9; 7 positions match TRBD1. This CDR3 has 14 amino acids. J gave up 5 bases and V 10 bases, and 11 bases lay outside the gene matches. Germline V lookup: CDR1 SEHNR, CDR2 FQNEAQ (reference sequence). The CDR3 sequence: CATPDRTLHNEQFF. The DNA of the CDR3 is TGTGCCACCCCGGACAGGACGCTCCACAATGAGCAGTTCTTC.

The chain joins TRBV6-2 or TRBV6-3 to TRBJ2-7; TRBD1 or TRBD2 may be the D gene (5 bases each). This CDR3 spans 15 amino acids. Germline CDR1 MNHEY, CDR2 SVGEGT. The germline V and J ends were trimmed by 5 bases and 4 bases, with 18 bases remaining between them. CDR3 region: CASSPPGTYDYEQYF. The CDR3 nucleotides read TGTGCCAGCAGTCCCCCCGGGACCTACGATTACGAGCAGTACTTC.

This sequence joins TRBV15 and TRBJ1-2, with 10 bases aligning to TRBD1. The germline V gene encodes CDR1 LNHNV and CDR2 YYDKDF (reference sequence). This CDR3 is 14 amino acids long. Trimming cost V 0 bases and J 6 bases; bases outside gene matches: 1. The CDR3 DNA sequence: TGTGCCACCAGCAGAGAGACAGGGGGCCATGGCTACACCTTC. Translating it yields CATSRETGGHGYTF.

This clonotype showed up just a few times. The V and J genes are TRBV29-1 and TRBJ2-1; D gene unclear. V was trimmed by 2 bases and J by 3 bases, leaving 5 bases between them. Germline CDR1 SQVTM, CDR2 ANQGSEA. The CDR3 has 12 amino acids. Here the CDR3 reads CSVERRYNEQFF. The CDR3 nucleotides read TGCAGCGTTGAAAGACGCTACAATGAGCAGTTCTTC.

At least ten counts were recorded for this clonotype. The chain links TRBV7-2 to TRBJ2-3; possible D gene TRBD2, 5 bases. This CDR3 contains 15 residues. V was clipped by 7 bases and J by 6 bases, with 20 bases between them. The germline V gene has CDR1 SGHTA and CDR2 FQGNSA. This CDR3 reads CASILAAGATDTQYF. For the CDR3, the DNA is TGTGCCAGCATCCTAGCTGCGGGTGCGACCGATACGCAGTATTTT. The whole variable domain, remainder taken from reference TRBV7-2 and TRBJ2-3, is GAGVSQSPSNKVTEKGKDVELRCDPISGHTALYWYRQSLGQGLEFLIYFQGNSAPDKSGLPSDRFSAERTGGSVSTLTIQRTQQEDSAVYLCASILAAGATDTQYFGPGTRLTVL.

As for this clonotype: A single base separates this from a much larger clone, so it may be a read error. V is TRBV29-1 and J is TRBJ1-4; D is ambiguous. V lost 2 bases, J lost 8 bases, and 6 bases lay in between. Per germline, CDR1 SQVTM and CDR2 ANQGSEA. The CDR3 sequence is 11 residues long. The CDR3 region has the DNA TGCAGCGTTGAATATAGGGAAAAACTGTTTTTT. Translated: CSVEYREKLFF.

This clonotype was seen only a few times. This chain links TRBV7-2 with TRBJ2-1, with D uncertain. CDR1 and CDR2 (germline): SGHTA, FQGNSA. This CDR3 is 12 amino acids long. V lost 1 base and J 9 bases, leaving 7 bases between the germline ends. The CDR3 DNA follows: TGTGCCAGCAGCTTAGGGGCTCCTGAGCAGTTCTTC. Translating it yields CASSLGAPEQFF.

The rearrangement joins TRBV3-1 to TRBJ2-1; a weak D match, TRBD1 (6 bases). V was clipped by 3 bases and J by 0 bases, with 18 bases between them. Germline lookup yields CDR1 LGHDT and CDR2 YNNKEL (reference sequence). The CDR3 consists of 18 residues. CDR3 bases: TGTGCCAGCAGCCACTGGGAGCTAAGGGGGTTCTCCTACAATGAGCAGTTCTTC. It encodes CASSHWELRGFSYNEQFF.

This clonotype was seen more than once but under ten times. V and J are TRBV20-1 and TRBJ1-1; D not certain. CDR1 DFQATT and CDR2 SNEGSKA come from the germline V gene (reference sequence). The CDR3 sequence is 13 residues long. V was pared by 4 bases and J by 0 bases, with 9 bases between. The CDR3 coding sequence is TGCAGTGCTACGTGGGGAATGAACACTGAAGCTTTCTTT. It specifies CSATWGMNTEAFF.

This rearrangement joins TRBV7-6 to TRBJ1-1; TRBD1 matches 7 bases. Germline V gene sequence: CDR1 SGHVS, CDR2 FNYEAQ. The CDR3 runs to 14 residues. Trimming at V came to 4 bases and at J to 1 base, leaving 3 bases not matched to a gene. The CDR3 DNA sequence: TGTGCCAGCAGCTACCGGGACAGGAACACTGAAGCTTTCTTT. It is translated as CASSYRDRNTEAFF. Looking up the rest from reference TRBV7-6 and TRBJ1-1 gives the full variable domain: GAGVSQSPRYKVTKRGQDVALRCDPISGHVSLYWYRQALGQGPEFLTYFNYEAQQDKSGLPNDRFSAERPEGSISTLTIQRTEQRDSAMYRCASSYRDRNTEAFFGQGTRLTVV.

The chain joins TRBV20-1 to TRBJ2-7, with 7 nucleotides matching TRBD2. Trimming removed 4 bases from V and 1 base from J; junction bases left unmatched: 7. CDR1 and CDR2 from the germline V gene are DFQATT and SNEGSKA (reference sequence). This CDR3 is 14 amino acids long. The CDR3: CSATASGVSYEQYF. The DNA for the CDR3 is TGCAGTGCTACGGCTAGCGGAGTTTCCTACGAGCAGTACTTC.

This clonotype was detected a few times. The rearrangement uses TRBV4-2 and TRBJ1-2; D is perhaps TRBD1 (5 bases). Germline V gene lookup returns CDR1 LGHNA and CDR2 YNFKEQ. The CDR3 loop spans 16 amino acids. The V and J ends lost 1 base and 5 bases respectively, with 17 bases between them. The CDR3 nucleotides read TGTGCCAGCAGCCAAGTTGCGGATCCAGGGCAGTATGGCTACACCTTC. Translation gives CASSQVADPGQYGYTF.

This chain uses TRBV28 with TRBJ2-1; tentative D call: TRBD2 (6 bases). V gave up 5 bases and J gave up 2 bases, with 16 bases separating them. The CDR3 contains 16 residues. CDR1 is MDHEN, CDR2 SYDVKM, per germline. The CDR3 region is CASSAKLAVAYNEQFF. CDR3 nucleotides: TGTGCCAGCAGTGCCAAACTAGCAGTGGCCTACAATGAGCAGTTCTTC.

V usage is TRBV18 and J usage is TRBJ2-3; 8 bases are a match to TRBD2. Germline CDR1 is KGHSH and CDR2 is LQKENI. The CDR3 consists of 16 residues. V was clipped by 3 bases and J by 0 bases; unmatched bases: 5. CDR3 bases: TGTGCCAGCTCACCTCAGCGGGGGAGGAGCACAGATACGCAGTATTTT. It specifies CASSPQRGRSTDTQYF.